This TCR beta chain stems from a study of blood T cells in healthy people across ages. Using a J-beta primer mix together with a sample-barcoded 5' primer, a second PCR was run for about 7 to 12 cycles. TCRdb used MiXCR to reprocess the 5' RACE reads, holding one entry per CDR3 protein. The sample includes 1.5 million to 2 million distinct CDR3 sequences, about 49% seen only once; the top ten take over 2%. The germline CDR1 and CDR2 sequences are SGHTS and YDEGEE. With 4 bases clipped from V and 2 bases from J, the junction kept 12 bases outside the gene matches. CDR3 length: 18 residues. The sample taken for sequencing was blood. The chain carries TRBV5-8 and TRBJ2-6, with 7 bases aligning to TRBD1. The sequence was obtained from a middle-aged woman in good health. CDR3 coding DNA: TGTGCCAGCAGCCCAGCCGGGACAGTCTACGCTGGGGCCAACGTCCTGACTTTC. Translation gives CASSPAGTVYAGANVLTF.